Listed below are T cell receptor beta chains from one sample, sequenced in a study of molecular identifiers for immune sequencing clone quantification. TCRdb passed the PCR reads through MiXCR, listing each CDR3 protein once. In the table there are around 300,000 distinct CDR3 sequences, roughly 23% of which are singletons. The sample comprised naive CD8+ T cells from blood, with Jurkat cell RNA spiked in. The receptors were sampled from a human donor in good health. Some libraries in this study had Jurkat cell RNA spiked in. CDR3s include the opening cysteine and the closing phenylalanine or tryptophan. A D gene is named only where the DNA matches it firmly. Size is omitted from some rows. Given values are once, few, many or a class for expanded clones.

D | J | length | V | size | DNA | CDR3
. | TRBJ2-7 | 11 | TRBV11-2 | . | TGTGCCAGCAGCTCACAGGGAGGGCAGTACTTC | CASSSQGGQYF
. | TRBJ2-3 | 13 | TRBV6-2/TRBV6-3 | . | TGTGCCAGCAGACGATTGTTCACAGATACGCAGTGTTTT | CASRRLFTDTQCF
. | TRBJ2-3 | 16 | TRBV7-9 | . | TGTGCCAGCAGCCCACGGACTATCCAGCTTGCAGATACGCAGTATTTT | CASSPRTIQLADTQYF
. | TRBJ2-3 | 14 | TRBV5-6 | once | TGTGCCAGCAGCATGGGTTACAGCACAGATACGCAGTATTTT | CASSMGYSTDTQYF
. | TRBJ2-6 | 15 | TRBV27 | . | TGTGCCAGCAGTTTGGACGGGGCTGGGGCCAACGTCCTGACTTTC | CASSLDGAGANVLTF
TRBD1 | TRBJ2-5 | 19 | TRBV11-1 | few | TGTGCCAGCAGCTTAGGCAGCCGGTCCGGGACAGTTATCCAAGAGACCCAGTACTTC | CASSLGSRSGTVIQETQYF
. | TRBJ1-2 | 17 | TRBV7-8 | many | TGTGCCAGCGGCTACATCCAGCTAGGACAGAATCTAGATGGCTACACCTTC | CASGYIQLGQNLDGYTF
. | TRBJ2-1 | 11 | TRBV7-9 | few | TGTGCCAGCTACCGGGGGAATGAGCAGTTCTTC | CASYRGNEQFF
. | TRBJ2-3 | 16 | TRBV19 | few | TGTGCCAGTAGCACCCTTACACTAGCTTCCACGGATACGCAGTATTTT | CASSTLTLASTDTQYF
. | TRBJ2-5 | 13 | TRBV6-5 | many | TGTGCCAGCAGTGACGGCAGCCGAGAGACCCAGTACTTC | CASSDGSRETQYF
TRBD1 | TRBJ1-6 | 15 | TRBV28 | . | TGTGCCAGCAGCTTCGTTTACACAGGGGCTTCACCCCTCCACTTT | CASSFVYTGASPLHF
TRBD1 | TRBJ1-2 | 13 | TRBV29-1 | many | TGCAGCGTTGTATATCGGACAGGGTTTGGCTACACCTTC | CSVVYRTGFGYTF